Listed below are T cell receptor beta chains from one sample, sequenced in a study of regulatory T cells in long-lasting Graves disease. TCRdb passed the multiplex PCR reads through MiXCR, listing each CDR3 protein once. Seen here are over 500,000 distinct CDR3 sequences, about 16% observed once, and the top ten hold around 12%. This same sample was also taken into another study, of T cells in Graves' hyperthyroidism and ophthalmopathy.

Sequences were derived from peripheral blood mononuclear cells (PBMCs), sampled at new diagnosis, from a patient treated with antithyroid drugs. These receptors originate from a young man with Graves disease. Each CDR3 is given with its conserved first and last residue.

V gene: TRBV20-1
J gene: TRBJ1-5
CDR3 protein: CSANRGGSNQPQHF

V gene: TRBV2
J gene: TRBJ2-7
CDR3 protein: CASREAGGEQYF

V gene: TRBV6-1
J gene: TRBJ2-7
CDR3 protein: CASSQQGQVSFFEQYF

V gene: TRBV12-3/TRBV12-4
J gene: TRBJ1-5
CDR3 protein: CASSRTGGGQPQHF

V gene: TRBV4-1
J gene: TRBJ2-7
CDR3 protein: CASSQGRGKSYEQYF

V gene: TRBV6-9
J gene: TRBJ2-2
CDR3 protein: CASSYRPTMGTGELFF

V gene: TRBV5-1
J gene: TRBJ2-7
CDR3 protein: CASSFDSHLYEQYF

V gene: TRBV12-3/TRBV12-4
J gene: TRBJ1-6
CDR3 protein: CASTIDNSPLHF

V gene: TRBV15
J gene: TRBJ2-5
CDR3 protein: CATSSGGSETQYF

V gene: TRBV5-4
J gene: TRBJ2-7
CDR3 protein: CASSPGQSNAYEQYF

V gene: TRBV6-2/TRBV6-3
J gene: TRBJ1-2
CDR3 protein: CAGGTAYGYTF

V gene: TRBV20-1
J gene: TRBJ2-1
CDR3 protein: CSACGSTGEEQFF

V gene: TRBV29-1
J gene: TRBJ1-1
CDR3 protein: CSVEEAGQPLNQAFF

V gene: TRBV6-1
J gene: TRBJ2-3
CDR3 protein: CASSPDVGLAIDTQYF

V gene: TRBV3-1
J gene: TRBJ2-5
CDR3 protein: CASSQNLAGGKETQYF

V gene: TRBV27
J gene: TRBJ2-1
CDR3 protein: CASSFGTRTEDEQFF

V gene: TRBV19
J gene: TRBJ2-3
CDR3 protein: CASSIVLTDTQYF

V gene: TRBV18
J gene: TRBJ2-2
CDR3 protein: CASSPTILQGRTGELFF

V gene: TRBV11-2
J gene: TRBJ2-1
CDR3 protein: CASSLGRGILYNEQFF

V gene: TRBV20-1
J gene: TRBJ2-1
CDR3 protein: CSASNSGDLTGGEQFF

V gene: TRBV5-6
J gene: TRBJ1-2
CDR3 protein: CASSPGGGVSYGYTF

V gene: TRBV28
J gene: TRBJ1-2
CDR3 protein: CASSPHQGPYGYTF

V gene: TRBV19
J gene: TRBJ2-2
CDR3 protein: CASSAIAIAGGLFF

V gene: TRBV12-3/TRBV12-4
J gene: TRBJ2-1
CDR3 protein: CASSLVSGRFYSYNEQFF

V gene: TRBV5-4
J gene: TRBJ2-4
CDR3 protein: CASSSDRRDIQYF

V gene: TRBV29-1
J gene: TRBJ1-5
CDR3 protein: CSVTWGEGQPQRF

V gene: TRBV3-1
J gene: TRBJ1-2
CDR3 protein: CASSPGQAGYGYTF

V gene: TRBV4-2
J gene: TRBJ2-7
CDR3 protein: CASSPQLTYEQYF

V gene: TRBV20-1
J gene: TRBJ1-5
CDR3 protein: CSAWTGGNQPQHF

V gene: TRBV5-1
J gene: TRBJ2-7
CDR3 protein: CASSLVGEVDEQYF

V gene: TRBV7-2
J gene: TRBJ2-1
CDR3 protein: CASSSQGTTLNEQFF

V gene: TRBV11-3
J gene: TRBJ2-5
CDR3 protein: CASSLVRTGPSQETQYF

V gene: TRBV2
J gene: TRBJ2-5
CDR3 protein: CASRDLETQYF

V gene: TRBV9
J gene: TRBJ2-5
CDR3 protein: CASSISRGQETQYF

V gene: TRBV18
J gene: TRBJ1-2
CDR3 protein: CASSPSGEERYGYTF

V gene: TRBV27
J gene: TRBJ1-4
CDR3 protein: CASRHRFTANEKLFF

V gene: TRBV7-9
J gene: TRBJ2-1
CDR3 protein: CASSRSGGLVNEQFF

V gene: TRBV27
J gene: TRBJ2-3
CDR3 protein: CASSATGGFTDTQYF

V gene: TRBV27
J gene: TRBJ1-4
CDR3 protein: CASSWGQGATNEKLFF

V gene: TRBV27
J gene: TRBJ2-3
CDR3 protein: CASSDVPGGGSDTQYF

V gene: TRBV28
J gene: TRBJ2-1
CDR3 protein: CASTPAGNEQFF

V gene: TRBV7-9
J gene: TRBJ1-4
CDR3 protein: CASSLVVGTQGRKEKLFF

V gene: TRBV29-1
J gene: TRBJ1-3
CDR3 protein: CSVRETGASGNTIYF

V gene: TRBV11-1
J gene: TRBJ2-1
CDR3 protein: CASSLFVPVGGITPLRGEQFF